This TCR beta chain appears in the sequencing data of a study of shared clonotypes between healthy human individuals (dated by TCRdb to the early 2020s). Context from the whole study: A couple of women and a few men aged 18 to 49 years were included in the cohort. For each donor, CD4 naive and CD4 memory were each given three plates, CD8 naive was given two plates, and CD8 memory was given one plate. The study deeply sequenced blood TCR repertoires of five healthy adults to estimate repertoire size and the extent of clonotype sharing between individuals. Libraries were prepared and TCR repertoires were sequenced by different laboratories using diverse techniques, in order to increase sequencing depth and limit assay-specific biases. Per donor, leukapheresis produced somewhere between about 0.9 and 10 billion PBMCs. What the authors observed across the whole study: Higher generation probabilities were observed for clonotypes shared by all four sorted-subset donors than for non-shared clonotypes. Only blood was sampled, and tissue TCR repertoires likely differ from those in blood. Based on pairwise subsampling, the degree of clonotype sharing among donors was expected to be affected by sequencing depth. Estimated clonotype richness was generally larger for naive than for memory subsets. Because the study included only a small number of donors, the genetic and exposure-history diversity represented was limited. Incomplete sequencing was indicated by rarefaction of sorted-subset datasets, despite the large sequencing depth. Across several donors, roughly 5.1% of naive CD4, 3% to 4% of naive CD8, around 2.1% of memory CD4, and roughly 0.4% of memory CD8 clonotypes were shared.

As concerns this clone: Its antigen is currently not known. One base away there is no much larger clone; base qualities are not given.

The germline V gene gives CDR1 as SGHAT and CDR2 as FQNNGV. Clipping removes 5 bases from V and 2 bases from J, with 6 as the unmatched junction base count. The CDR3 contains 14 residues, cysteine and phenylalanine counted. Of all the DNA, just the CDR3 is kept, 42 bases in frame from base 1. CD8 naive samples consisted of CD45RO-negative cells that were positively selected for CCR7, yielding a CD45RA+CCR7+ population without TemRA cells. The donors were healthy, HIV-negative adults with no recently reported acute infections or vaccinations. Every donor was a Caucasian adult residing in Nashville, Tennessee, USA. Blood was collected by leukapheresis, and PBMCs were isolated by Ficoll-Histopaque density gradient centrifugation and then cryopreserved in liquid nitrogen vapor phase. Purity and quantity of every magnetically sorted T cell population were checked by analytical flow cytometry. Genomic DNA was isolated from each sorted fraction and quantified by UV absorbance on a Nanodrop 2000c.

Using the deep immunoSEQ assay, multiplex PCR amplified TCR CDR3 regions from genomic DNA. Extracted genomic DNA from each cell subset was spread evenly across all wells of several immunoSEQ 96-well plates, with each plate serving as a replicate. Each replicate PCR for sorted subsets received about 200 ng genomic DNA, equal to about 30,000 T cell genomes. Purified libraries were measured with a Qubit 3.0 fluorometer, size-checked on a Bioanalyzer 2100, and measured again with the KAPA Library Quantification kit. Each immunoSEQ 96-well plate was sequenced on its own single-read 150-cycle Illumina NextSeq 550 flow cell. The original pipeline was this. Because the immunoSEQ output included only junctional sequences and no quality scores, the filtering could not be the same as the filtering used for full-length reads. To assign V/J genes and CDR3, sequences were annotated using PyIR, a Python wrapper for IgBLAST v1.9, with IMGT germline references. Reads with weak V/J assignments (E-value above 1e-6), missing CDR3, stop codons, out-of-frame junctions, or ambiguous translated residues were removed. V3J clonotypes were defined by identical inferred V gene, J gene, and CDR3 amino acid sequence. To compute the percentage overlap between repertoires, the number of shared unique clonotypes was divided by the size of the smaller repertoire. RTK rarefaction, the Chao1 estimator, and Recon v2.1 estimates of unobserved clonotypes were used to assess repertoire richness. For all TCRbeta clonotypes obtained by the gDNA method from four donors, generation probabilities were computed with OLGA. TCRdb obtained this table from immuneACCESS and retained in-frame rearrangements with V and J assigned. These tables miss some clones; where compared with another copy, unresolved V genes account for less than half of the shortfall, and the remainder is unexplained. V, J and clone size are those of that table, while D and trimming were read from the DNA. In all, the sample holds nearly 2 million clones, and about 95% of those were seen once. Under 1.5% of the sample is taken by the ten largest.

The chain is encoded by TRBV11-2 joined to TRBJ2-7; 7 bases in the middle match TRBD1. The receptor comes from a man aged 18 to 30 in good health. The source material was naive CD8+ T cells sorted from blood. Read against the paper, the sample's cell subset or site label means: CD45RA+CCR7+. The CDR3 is CASSDPGQTYEQYF. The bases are TGTGCCAGCAGCGACCCGGGACAGACCTACGAGCAGTACTTC.